The rows below give T cell receptor beta chains drawn from one sample of a study of regulatory T cells in long-lasting Graves disease. TCRdb reprocessed the multiplex PCR reads with MiXCR, giving one entry per CDR3 protein. The sample contains some 500,000 distinct CDR3 sequences, about 16% of which appear only once. These data also formed part of another study, on T cells in Graves' hyperthyroidism and ophthalmopathy.

Sequenced here: peripheral blood mononuclear cells (PBMCs), sampled at new diagnosis, from a patient treated with antithyroid drugs. The source is a middle-aged woman with Graves disease. Each CDR3 is given with its conserved first and last residue. D genes are given only for firm matches. Rows may omit the clone size; those that give it use once, few, many or a size class.

j_call v_call d_call cdr3_length clone_size cdr3_aa cdr3_nt
TRBJ1-4 TRBV19 TRBD1 15 NA CASSTTDRVYEKLFF TGTGCCAGTAGTACCACGGACAGGGTATATGAAAAACTGTTTTTT
TRBJ2-6 TRBV3-1 TRBD2 15 NA CASSRGGSGANVLTF TGTGCCAGCAGCCGGGGGGGCTCTGGGGCCAACGTCCTGACTTTC
TRBJ2-3 TRBV14 NA 16 many CASSQVVTGAEDTQYF TGTGCCAGCAGCCAGGTTGTAACGGGGGCGGAAGATACGCAGTATTTT
TRBJ2-7 TRBV10-3 NA 15 many CAISESGGDHYEQYF TGTGCCATCAGTGAGTCTGGTGGGGATCACTACGAGCAGTACTTC
TRBJ2-5 TRBV3-1 TRBD2 17 many CASSQSPASGGRGPQYF TGTGCCAGCAGCCAGTCCCCCGCTAGCGGGGGGCGAGGGCCCCAGTACTTC
TRBJ2-6 TRBV19 NA 16 few CASSIDRDSGANVLTF TGTGCCAGTAGTATAGACAGGGATTCTGGGGCCAACGTCCTGACTTTC
TRBJ2-3 TRBV30 TRBD2 16 many CAWSVASGGDTDTQYF TGTGCCTGGAGTGTAGCTAGCGGGGGAGACACAGATACGCAGTATTTT
TRBJ2-7 TRBV5-1 NA 15 NA CASSLAGGRGYEQYF TGCGCCAGCAGCTTGGCCGGCGGCAGAGGCTACGAGCAGTACTTC
TRBJ1-6 TRBV30 TRBD1 14 NA CAWSPGQGGSPLHF TGTGCCTGGAGTCCCGGACAGGGAGGTTCACCCCTCCACTTT
TRBJ1-5 TRBV15 TRBD1 16 few CATSTGQGANYQPQHF TGTGCCACCAGCACGGGACAGGGAGCTAACTATCAGCCCCAGCATTTT
TRBJ2-3 TRBV7-9 NA 12 many CASSFVSDTQYF TGTGCCAGCAGCTTTGTATCAGATACGCAGTATTTT
TRBJ1-1 TRBV27 TRBD1 16 many CASSPPPTGRRTEAFF TGTGCCAGCAGTCCCCCCCCGACAGGGAGAAGGACTGAAGCTTTCTTT
TRBJ2-1 TRBV12-3/TRBV12-4 TRBD2 15 few CASSWVGTSGPEQFF TGTGCCAGCAGTTGGGTTGGGACTAGCGGGCCTGAGCAGTTCTTC
TRBJ1-4 TRBV2 TRBD1 15 many CASSGWGTANEKLFF TGTGCCAGCAGCGGCTGGGGGACAGCTAATGAAAAACTGTTTTTT
TRBJ1-1 TRBV6-2/TRBV6-3 TRBD1 16 few CASSYSWLTGYTEAFF TGTGCCAGCAGTTACTCGTGGTTGACAGGGTACACTGAAGCTTTCTTT
TRBJ1-4 TRBV27 NA 15 few CASSLSLGREGKLFF TGTGCCAGCAGTTTATCCCTCGGGAGGGAGGGAAAACTGTTTTTT